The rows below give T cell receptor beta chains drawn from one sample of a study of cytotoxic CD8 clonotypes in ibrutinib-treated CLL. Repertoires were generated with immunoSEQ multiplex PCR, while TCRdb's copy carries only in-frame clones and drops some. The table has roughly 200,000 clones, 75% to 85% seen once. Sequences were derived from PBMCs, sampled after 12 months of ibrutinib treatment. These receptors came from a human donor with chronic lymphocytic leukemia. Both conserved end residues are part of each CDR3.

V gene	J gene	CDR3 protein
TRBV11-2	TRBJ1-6	CASKEAGPPDSPLHF
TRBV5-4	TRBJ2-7	CASSSQTGGSYEQYF
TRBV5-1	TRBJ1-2	CASSEGQGLGYTF
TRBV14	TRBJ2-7	CASSQDFGGQAYEQYF
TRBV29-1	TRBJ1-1	CSARKVTETKAFF
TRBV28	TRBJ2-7	CASSRRDFSYEQYF
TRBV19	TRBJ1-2	CASSSRGRPSNYGYTF
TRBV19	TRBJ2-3	CASSIVAGGSDTQYF
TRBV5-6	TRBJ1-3	CASSLQTGNTIYF
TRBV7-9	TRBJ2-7	CASSWTGLGDEQYF
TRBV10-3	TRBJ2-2	CAISESDAGELFF
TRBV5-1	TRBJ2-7	CASSLAPASYEQYF
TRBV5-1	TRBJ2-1	CASSLEGLYNEQFF
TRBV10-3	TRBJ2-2	CAISEQGAAGELFF
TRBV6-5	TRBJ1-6	CASSYSGRYNSPLHF
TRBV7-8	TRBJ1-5	CASSLGGRGDQPQHF
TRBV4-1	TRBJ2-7	CASSRSVIAAGYEQYF
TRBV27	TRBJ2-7	CASSFSFSYEQYF
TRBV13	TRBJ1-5	CAHPSVVGDTPRRDNGNQPQHF
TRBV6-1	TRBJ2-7	CASRGGDTAWEQYF
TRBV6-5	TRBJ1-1	CASSIQEMMNTEAFF
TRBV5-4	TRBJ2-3	CASSFRQRGADTQYF
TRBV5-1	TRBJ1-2	CASSFNRDSVYGYTF
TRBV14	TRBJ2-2	CASRPGLGNTGELFF
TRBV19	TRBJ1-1	CASSPADGNTEAFF
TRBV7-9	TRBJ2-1	CASSSSGGIEQFF
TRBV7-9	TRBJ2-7	CASSQSGGPLEQYF
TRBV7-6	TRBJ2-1	CASSSGQGAYNEQFF
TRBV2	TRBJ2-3	CASSERGRPITDTQYF